One sample yielded the 9 T cell receptor beta chains listed below, sequenced in a study of T cell repertoires in cytomegalovirus infection. Using its own MiXCR run on the reads, TCRdb lists one record per CDR3 protein. The table has 100,000 to 150,000 distinct CDR3 sequences, roughly 9% seen once. Sequencing used PBMCs. The receptors stem from a human donor in good health (CMV status not recorded). Some clones in this sample may be carry-over from other donors' samples.

This clonotype has at least ten counts. The rearrangement uses TRBV7-6 and TRBJ1-1; 7 nucleotides align to TRBD1. Germline values: CDR1 SGHVS, CDR2 FNYEAQ. The CDR3 runs 13 residues. The J segment lost 3 bases and the V segment lost 3 bases, leaving 1 base of the junction unmatched. The CDR3 sequence is CASSLDRYTEAFF. The DNA of the CDR3 is TGTGCCAGCAGCTTGGACAGGTACACTGAAGCTTTCTTT.

This clonotype was picked up a small number of times. The genes are TRBV12-3 or TRBV12-4 and TRBJ2-1; D is undetermined. The CDR3 sequence is 14 residues long. Trimming left V 8 bases short and J 4 bases short, with 15 bases between. Written as DNA, the CDR3 is TGTGCCAGCTCTTGGAAGGTGGGATACAATGAGCAGTTCTTC. This encodes CASSWKVGYNEQFF.

This clonotype was counted many times. V and J are TRBV5-1 and TRBJ2-7; 7 bases are shared with TRBD1. CDR3 length: 14 amino acids. V shed 3 bases and J 6 bases; nucleotides not matched to a gene: 9. The germline gives CDR1 SGHRS, CDR2 YFSETQ. CDR3 bases: TGCGCCAGCAGCTCCCGGACAGGACCGCGCGAGCAGTACTTC. Protein product: CASSSRTGPREQYF.

This clonotype was picked up many times. The rearrangement uses TRBV5-1 and TRBJ2-3; tentatively, D is TRBD1 (7 bases). The CDR3 totals 15 residues. Trimming pared 3 bases from V and 8 bases from J, leaving 19 bases between. The V gene's germline CDR1 is SGHRS and CDR2 YFSETQ. The CDR3 here is CASSSTGQGGGTQYF. Written as DNA, the CDR3 is TGCGCCAGCAGCTCGACCGGTCAGGGGGGCGGTACGCAGTATTTT.

This clonotype was seen at least ten times. The genes are TRBV3-1 and TRBJ2-1, with 10 nucleotides matching TRBD2. Trimming took 3 bases from V and 4 from J; bases not matched to a gene: 3. This CDR3 region has 15 residues. Germline loops: CDR1 LGHDT, CDR2 YNNKEL (reference sequence). This chain's CDR3 is CASSQPGLAYNEQFF. In DNA, the CDR3 is TGTGCCAGCAGCCAGCCGGGACTAGCGTACAATGAGCAGTTCTTC.

This clonotype occurred many times. The V and J genes are TRBV29-1 and TRBJ2-3, with 12 nucleotides matching TRBD1. CDR3 length equals 15 residues. The germline V gene has CDR1 SQVTM and CDR2 ANQGSEA. The ends lost 7 bases at V and 4 bases at J; junction bases unmatched: 9. The CDR3 loop is CSEKGGTGGPDTQYF. For the CDR3, the DNA is TGCAGCGAGAAGGGAGGGACAGGGGGCCCAGATACGCAGTATTTT.

The chain recombines TRBV20-1 with TRBJ2-3; D possibly corresponds to TRBD2 (5 bases). Germline loops: CDR1 DFQATT, CDR2 SNEGSKA (reference sequence). The CDR3 extends over 15 amino acids. Deletions cut 0 bases from V and 6 bases from J, with 16 bases between. CDR3 DNA sequence: TGCAGTGCTAGAGATGGGAGCCTCCTCGGGGATACGCAGTATTTT. Residues: CSARDGSLLGDTQYF.

In this sample, this clonotype turned up many times. The V gene is TRBV6-2 or TRBV6-3, the J gene TRBJ2-6; no firm D call. The length of the CDR3 is 18 residues. Per germline, CDR1 MNHEY and CDR2 SVGEGT. The V and J ends lost 3 bases and 4 bases respectively, with 19 bases between them. This chain's CDR3 is CASSYPRTRPRGANVLTF. The CDR3 DNA follows: TGTGCCAGCAGTTATCCCCGGACGCGGCCGAGAGGGGCCAACGTCCTGACTTTC.

Ten or more counts support this clonotype. The CDR3 loop is CASSRDGPRGTQYF. CDR3 nucleotide sequence: TGCGCCAGCAGCCGTGACGGGCCCCGCGGGACCCAGTACTTC. This chain joins TRBV4-1 and TRBJ2-5; D is ambiguous. The germline gives CDR1 MGHRA, CDR2 YSYEKL. The CDR3 runs to 14 residues. V was pared by 4 bases and J by 7 bases, with 16 bases between.